This T cell receptor beta chain was documented in a study of shared clonotypes between healthy human individuals. Study-wide results and limits: Expectations were that clonotype sharing among donors would be affected by sequencing depth. The naive CD4 repertoires of several donors were compared, and about 5% of clonotypes were shared.

The assay used deep level. Researchers divided each subset's genomic DNA evenly across several immunoSEQ plates. Sequencing used immunoSEQ multiplex PCR; TCRdb keeps in-frame clones, though not all of them. The sample includes millions of clones, 93% seen only once; the top ten take around 1.7%. Terminally differentiated effector memory CD45RA+ cells were left out of the naive CD8 fraction, which was CD45RO-negative and positively selected for CCR7. The CDR3 sequence is 11 residues long. Germline CDR1 is LGHNT and CDR2 is FRNRAP. V shed 3 bases and J shed 4 bases, with 1 base lying between them. This clone has just a few counts. Its cognate antigen is unknown. Distinct nucleotide sequences in the sample also encode this CDR3.

Material for sequencing was naive CD8+ T cells from PBMCs. The sequence came from a man between 18 and 35 years old in good health. Some clones in this sample may be carry-over from other donors' samples. The chain combines TRBV12-5 with TRBJ1-3, with no clear D. CDR3: CASGFGNTIYF. For the CDR3, the DNA is TGTGCTAGTGGTTTCGGAAACACCATATATTTT.